The source of this TCR beta chain is a study of blood T cell repertoires in COVID-19. Under the authors' procedure: By means of reference gene primer amplification, nucleated cell counts were estimated. The method was immunoSEQ multiplex PCR; TCRdb's version includes in-frame clones alone and lacks a portion of them. The V and J calls and clone size were taken over from that table, and D and trimming were inferred from the DNA. Among fewer than 350,000 clones listed, 70% to 90% were seen once. This CDR3 spans 8 amino acids. Germline V gene sequence: CDR1 SGDLS, CDR2 YYNGEE. V was shortened by 10 bases and J by 9 bases, with 8 bases between the two germline ends.

The chain combines TRBV9 with TRBJ2-7; D may be TRBD2 (6 bases). The sequence came from a human donor in a cohort sampled during active COVID-19. Sequences were obtained from peripheral blood. In nucleotides, the CDR3 is TGTGCCTGCGGGGTGCAGTACTTC. This translates into CACGVQYF.